This passage covers 9 T cell receptor beta chains from one sample sequenced in a study of shared clonotypes between healthy human individuals. Profiled with immunoSEQ multiplex PCR; TCRdb holds only in-frame clones, not every one. Counted here are 600,000 to 800,000 clones, around 70% occurring once; the ten biggest clones make up under 2%. Sequencing used memory CD4+ T cells sorted from blood. Subset in this sample: CD45RA-negative fraction. All receptors derive from a woman in her twenties or thirties in good health.

Details on this clone: Other DNA sequences in the same sample also yield this CDR3. CDR3 nucleotide sequence: TGTGCCAGCAGTGACTTAACGGCTAACTATGGCTACACCTTC. This sequence encodes CASSDLTANYGYTF. This chain joins TRBV2 and TRBJ1-2; D unclear. Trimming cost V 3 bases and J 0 bases, with 8 bases left between them. This CDR3 has 14 amino acids. Germline V gene lookup returns CDR1 SNHLY and CDR2 FYNNEI.

The rearrangement links TRBV10-2 to TRBJ2-1, with TRBD2 matching 11 bases. CDR1 and CDR2 (germline): WSHSY, SAAADI. V was clipped by 7 bases and J by 6 bases; unmatched bases: 5. The CDR3 has 14 residues. This CDR3 is CASKLAGDGNEQFF. As DNA, the CDR3 is TGCGCCAGCAAACTAGCGGGAGATGGCAATGAGCAGTTCTTC.

The chain joins TRBV6-5 to TRBJ2-7; 8 bases are a match to TRBD2. J lost 1 base, V lost 2 bases, and 4 bases had no gene match. CDR3 length: 15 residues. The germline V gene encodes CDR1 MNHEY and CDR2 SVGAGI. The CDR3 loop is CASSYASGLSYEQYF. In DNA form, the CDR3 reads TGTGCCAGCAGTTACGCTAGCGGGTTATCCTACGAGCAGTACTTC.

This clone was observed many times. V and J are TRBV19 and TRBJ1-5, with D maybe TRBD1 (5 bases). The germline V gene encodes CDR1 LNHDA and CDR2 SQIVND (reference sequence). V lost 3 bases and J 0 bases, leaving 12 bases between the germline ends. The CDR3 loop spans 16 amino acids. DNA for the CDR3: TGTGCCAGTAGTATTCGTCAGGGTTATAGCAATCAGCCCCAGCATTTT. Protein product: CASSIRQGYSNQPQHF.

The chain is built from TRBV6-5 and TRBJ1-1; D perhaps matches TRBD1 (6 bases). The CDR3 runs 15 residues. Germline CDR1 MNHEY, CDR2 SVGAGI. Trimming pared 4 bases from V and 2 bases from J, leaving 14 bases between. DNA of the CDR3: TGTGCCAGCAGTTCCCCCGGGACATACAACACTGAAGCTTTCTTT. Translation gives CASSSPGTYNTEAFF.

This chain joins TRBV6-6 and TRBJ1-4; D is unclear. The CDR3 length is 15 residues. CDR1 is MNHNY, CDR2 SVGAGI, per germline (reference sequence). The V end was cut by 1 base, the J end by 5 bases, with 11 bases between. The CDR3 loop reads CASSYYPGANEKLFF. The CDR3 DNA follows: TGTGCCAGCAGTTACTATCCGGGAGCAAATGAAAAACTGTTTTTT.

The rearrangement joins TRBV7-2 to TRBJ1-5, with 7 bases that match TRBD1. From germline, CDR1 is SGHTA and CDR2 FQGNSA. This CDR3 region has 15 residues. Unmatched junction bases numbered 6, after V lost 4 bases and J lost 3 bases. The CDR3 region has the DNA TGTGCCAGCAGCTCGCAGGGACAGATCAATCAGCCCCAGCATTTT. This encodes CASSSQGQINQPQHF.

The CDR3 region has the DNA TGTGCCAGCAGCCGTACTACCTCGAGAGGACAACGTGAGCAGTTCTTC. It specifies CASSRTTSRGQREQFF. V usage is TRBV11-3 and J usage is TRBJ2-1; D might be TRBD1 (5 bases). V lost 5 bases and J 9 bases, leaving 23 bases between the germline ends. CDR1 and CDR2 from the germline V gene are SGHNT and YENEEA. The CDR3 has 16 residues. The variable domain in full, completed from reference TRBV11-3 and TRBJ2-1, reads EAGVVQSPRYKIIEKKQPVAFWCNPISGHNTLYWYLQNLGQGPELLIRYENEEAVDDSQLPKDRFSAERLKGVDSTLKIQPAELGDSAVYLCASSRTTSRGQREQFFGPGTRLTVL.

This sequence joins TRBV19 and TRBJ2-2; 7 bases are shared with TRBD1. This CDR3 spans 16 amino acids. Germline loops: CDR1 LNHDA, CDR2 SQIVND (reference sequence). The ends lost 3 bases at V and 1 base at J; junction bases unmatched: 5. For the CDR3, the DNA is TGTGCCAGTAGTATGGACAGGCGACGGAACACCGGGGAGCTGTTTTTT. Amino acids: CASSMDRRRNTGELFF.